This TCR beta chain was documented in a study of pediatric ulcerative colitis. CDR1 and CDR2 (germline): SGHRS, YFSETQ. V was pared by 4 bases and J by 4 bases, with 13 bases of the junction left unmatched. This CDR3 region has 17 residues. One to two pinch biopsies were taken from the rectum during colonoscopy. Study-level findings and limits: Blood-rectal clonal overlap within each person was significantly higher in ulcerative colitis patients than controls. Rectal pinch biopsies may include blood-derived T cells.

Each sample received Survey-level depth of up to 500,000 reads. Profiled with immunoSEQ multiplex PCR; TCRdb holds only in-frame clones, not every one. The table records more than 35,000 clones, 73% of them present only once. In this sample, this clone turned up a few times. Its antigen is not known. The genes are TRBV5-1 and TRBJ2-7; 11 nucleotides align to TRBD2. The origin of this receptor is a boy younger than 18 with moderate ulcerative colitis. Material: gut tissue. DNA for the CDR3: TGCGCCAGCAGCCCGAAAGGGCCTAGCGGGGGGTATTACGAGCAGTACTTC. Residues: CASSPKGPSGGYYEQYF. Drawing the rest from reference TRBV5-1 and TRBJ2-7, the complete variable domain is KAGVTQTPRYLIKTRGQQVTLSCSPISGHRSVSWYQQTPGQGLQFLFEYFSETQRNKGNFPGRFSGRQFSNSRSEMNVSTLELGDSALYLCASSPKGPSGGYYEQYFGPGTRLTVT.